Each of the 4 T cell receptor beta chains below was sequenced from the same sample in a study of molecular identifiers for immune sequencing clone quantification. MiXCR was run by TCRdb on the PCR reads, yielding one entry per CDR3 protein. In the table there are 250,000 to 350,000 distinct CDR3 sequences, around 21% of which are singletons. Sequencing was carried out using naive CD8+ T cells from blood, with Jurkat cell RNA spiked in. Subset here: FACS-sorted CD8+CD4-CCR7+CD45RA+ naive T cells. The receptors were gathered from a human donor in good health. Some libraries in this study had Jurkat cell RNA spiked in.

This chain uses TRBV30 with TRBJ1-1; D gene ambiguous. This CDR3 is 18 amino acids long. Germline CDR1 and CDR2: GTSNPN and SVGIG (reference sequence). V dropped 0 bases and J dropped 0 bases, with 20 bases sitting between them. For the CDR3, the DNA is TGTGCCTGGAGTGTACTAAGCCTGCATGAGTTCATGAACACTGAAGCTTTCTTT. Its translation: CAWSVLSLHEFMNTEAFF.

Worth noting for this clonotype: A much more abundant neighbour one base away suggests this may be a read error. V is TRBV29-1 and J is TRBJ1-2; 7 bases map to TRBD1. Germline V gene lookup returns CDR1 SQVTM and CDR2 ANQGSEA. V was pared by 7 bases and J by 4 bases, with 12 bases of the junction left unmatched. CDR3 size: 14 residues. The CDR3 reads CSARGQNLCYGYTF. The CDR3, as DNA: TGCAGCGCCAGGGGACAGAACCTTTGCTATGGCTACACCTTC.

About this clonotype itself: A much larger clone differs from this one at a single base, so this may be a read error. In DNA form, the CDR3 reads TGTGCCAGCACCCTTAGTGGCGGGTACCAAGAGACCCAGTACTTC. Amino acid sequence: CASTLSGGYQETQYF. V and J are TRBV28 and TRBJ2-5, with D possibly matching TRBD2 (5 bases). V lost 7 bases, J lost 0 bases, and 15 bases lay in between. This CDR3 has 15 residues. CDR1 and CDR2 from the germline V gene are MDHEN and SYDVKM. The variable domain in full, with the rest retrieved from reference TRBV28 and TRBJ2-5, is DVKVTQSSRYLVKRTGEKVFLECVQDMDHENMFWYRQDPGLGLRLIYFSYDVKMKEKGDIPEGYSVSREKKERFSLILESASTNQTSMYLCASTLSGGYQETQYFGPGTRLLVL.

The rearrangement joins TRBV29-1 to TRBJ2-7; D possibly uses TRBD1 or TRBD2 (6 bases each). Trimming left V 2 bases short and J 2 bases short, with 13 bases between. The CDR3 is 14 amino acids. Germline V CDR1 and CDR2: SQVTM, ANQGSEA. The CDR3: CSVEIRGRPYEQYF. Here the CDR3 DNA reads TGCAGCGTTGAAATCCGGGGGCGACCCTACGAGCAGTACTTC.